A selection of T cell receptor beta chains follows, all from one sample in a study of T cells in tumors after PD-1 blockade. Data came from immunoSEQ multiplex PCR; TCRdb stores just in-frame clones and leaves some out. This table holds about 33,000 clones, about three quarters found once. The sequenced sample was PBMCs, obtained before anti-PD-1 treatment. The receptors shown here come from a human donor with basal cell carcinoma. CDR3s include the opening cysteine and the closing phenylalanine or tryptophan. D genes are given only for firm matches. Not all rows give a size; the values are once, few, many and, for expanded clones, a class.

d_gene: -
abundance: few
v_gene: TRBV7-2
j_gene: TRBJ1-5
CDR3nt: TGTGCCAGCAGCTCCGCAAGCGAACCTATCGAGCATTTT
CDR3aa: CASSSASEPIEHF

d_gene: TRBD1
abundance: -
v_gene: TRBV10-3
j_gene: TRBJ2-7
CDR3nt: TGTGCCATCAGTGAGGGCGGACAGGGGAGATACGAGCAGTACTTC
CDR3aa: CAISEGGQGRYEQYF

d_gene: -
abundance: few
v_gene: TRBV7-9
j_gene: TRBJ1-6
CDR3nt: TGTGCCAGCAGCTCGGAACTTAATGGCTCCCCCCTCCACTTT
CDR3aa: CASSSELNGSPLHF

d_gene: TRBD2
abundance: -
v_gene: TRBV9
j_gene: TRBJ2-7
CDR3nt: TGTGCCAGCAGCTCCGGACTAGCGGGAGTCAACGAGCAGTACTTC
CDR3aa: CASSSGLAGVNEQYF

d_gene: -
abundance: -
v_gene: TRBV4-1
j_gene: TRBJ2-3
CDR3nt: TGCGCCAGCAGCCAGGGGGTCTCAGATACGCAGTATTTT
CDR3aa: CASSQGVSDTQYF

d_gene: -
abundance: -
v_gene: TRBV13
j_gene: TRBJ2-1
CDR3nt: TGTGCCAGCAGCCCAAGTGGTGAGCAGTTCTTC
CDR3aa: CASSPSGEQFF

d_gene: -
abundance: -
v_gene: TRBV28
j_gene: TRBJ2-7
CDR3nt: TGTGCCAGCAGTTTAGAAGGTTTCGAGCAGTACTTC
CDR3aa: CASSLEGFEQYF

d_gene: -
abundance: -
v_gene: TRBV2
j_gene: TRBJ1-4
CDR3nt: TGTGCCAGCGCGGGGCCTGAGGACGAAAAACTGTTTTTT
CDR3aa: CASAGPEDEKLFF

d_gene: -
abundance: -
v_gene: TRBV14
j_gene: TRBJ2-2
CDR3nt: TGTGCCAGCAGCCACCAGGGCTACACCGGGGAGCTGTTTTTT
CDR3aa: CASSHQGYTGELFF

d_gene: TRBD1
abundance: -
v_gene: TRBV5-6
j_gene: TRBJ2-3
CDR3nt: TGTGCCAGCAGCTCACCTAACAGGGGCCTCGGAGTAGATACGCAGTATTTT
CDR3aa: CASSSPNRGLGVDTQYF

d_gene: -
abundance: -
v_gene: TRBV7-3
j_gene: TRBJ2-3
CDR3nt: TGTGCCAGCAGCTTAACGGGGGGGCCAACAGATACGCAGTATTTT
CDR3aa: CASSLTGGPTDTQYF

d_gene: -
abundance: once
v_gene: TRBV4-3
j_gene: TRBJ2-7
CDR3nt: TGCGCCAGCAGCCTAGGGGGCGGGAGCTCCTACGAGCAGTACTTC
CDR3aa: CASSLGGGSSYEQYF

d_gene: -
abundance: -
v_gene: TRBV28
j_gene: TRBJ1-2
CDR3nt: TGTGCCAGCAGTTTGGCTACAGGGAATGGGTATGGCTACACCTTC
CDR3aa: CASSLATGNGYGYTF

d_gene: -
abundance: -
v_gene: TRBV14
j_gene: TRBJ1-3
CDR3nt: TGTGCCAGCAGCCAACTGGGCATAGGTGGAAACACCATATATTTT
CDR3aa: CASSQLGIGGNTIYF

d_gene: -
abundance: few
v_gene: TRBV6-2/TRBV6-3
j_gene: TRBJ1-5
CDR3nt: TGTGCCAGCAGTTACTTAGGAAGGGGTGATCAGCCCCAGCATTTT
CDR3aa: CASSYLGRGDQPQHF

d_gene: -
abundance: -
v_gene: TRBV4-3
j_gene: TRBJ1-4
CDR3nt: TGCGCCAGCAGCCAGGAAAGCAGAGGTGGTAATGAAAAACTGTTTTTT
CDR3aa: CASSQESRGGNEKLFF

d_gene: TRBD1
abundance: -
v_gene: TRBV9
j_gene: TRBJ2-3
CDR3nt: TGTGCCAGCAGCTCCCCGGACAGGGGGCAGGATACGCAGTATTTT
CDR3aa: CASSSPDRGQDTQYF

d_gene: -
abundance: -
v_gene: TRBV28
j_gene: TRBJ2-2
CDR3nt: TGTGCCAGCATCCGGGACCGATACACCGGGGAGCTGTTTTTT
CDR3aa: CASIRDRYTGELFF

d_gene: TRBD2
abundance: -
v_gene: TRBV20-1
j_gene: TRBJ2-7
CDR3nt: TGCAGTGCTAGTGGGGGCGGTAGCGGGGGAACCTACGAGCAGTACTTC
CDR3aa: CSASGGGSGGTYEQYF

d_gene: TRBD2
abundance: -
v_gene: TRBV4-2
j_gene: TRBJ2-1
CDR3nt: TGTGCCAGCAGCCAAGTATTCGGTAGCGGGGCCTCCTACAATGAGCAGTTCTTC
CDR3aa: CASSQVFGSGASYNEQFF

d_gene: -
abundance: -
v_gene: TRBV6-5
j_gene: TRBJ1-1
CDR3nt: TGTGCCAGCAGTCCCACTCGACACACGAACACTGAAGCTTTCTTT
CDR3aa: CASSPTRHTNTEAFF

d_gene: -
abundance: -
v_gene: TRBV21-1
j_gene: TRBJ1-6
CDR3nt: TGTGCCAGCAGGGGGACAAACACGGATTCACCCCTCCACTTT
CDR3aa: CASRGTNTDSPLHF

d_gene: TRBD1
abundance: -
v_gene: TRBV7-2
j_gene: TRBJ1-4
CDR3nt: TGTGCCAGCAGCTTAGTCAGTCAGGGGGCGATTGAAAAACTGTTTTTT
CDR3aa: CASSLVSQGAIEKLFF

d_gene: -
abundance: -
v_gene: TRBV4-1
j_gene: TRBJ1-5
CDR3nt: TGCGCCAGCAGCCAAGATTCGGCAGGGAGGGGACCCCAGCATTTT
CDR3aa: CASSQDSAGRGPQHF

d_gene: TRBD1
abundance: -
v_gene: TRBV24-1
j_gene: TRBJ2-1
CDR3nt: TGTGCCACCAGTGAGGGGGACAGAGGGTACAATGAGCAGTTCTTC
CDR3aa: CATSEGDRGYNEQFF

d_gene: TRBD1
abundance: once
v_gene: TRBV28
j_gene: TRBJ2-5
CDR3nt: TGTGCCAGCAGTTTATCGGGGACAGGATGGCAAGAGACCCAGTACTTC
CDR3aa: CASSLSGTGWQETQYF

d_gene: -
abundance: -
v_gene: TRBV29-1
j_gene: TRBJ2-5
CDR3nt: TGCAGCGGCCATTGGGGGTCCGGGGAGACCCAGTACTTC
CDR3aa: CSGHWGSGETQYF

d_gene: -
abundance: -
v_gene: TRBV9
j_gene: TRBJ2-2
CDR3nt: TGTGCCAGCAGCGTAGATAATAGCGCAACTACCGGGGAGCTGTTTTTT
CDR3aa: CASSVDNSATTGELFF

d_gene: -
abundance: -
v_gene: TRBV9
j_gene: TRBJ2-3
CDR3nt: TGTGCCAGCAGCGTAGATGGCGGCACAGATACGCAGTATTTT
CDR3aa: CASSVDGGTDTQYF

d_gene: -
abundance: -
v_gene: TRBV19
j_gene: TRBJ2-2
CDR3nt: TGTGCCACCCTGACTCGGGGGACCACCGGGGAGCTGTTTTTT
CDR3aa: CATLTRGTTGELFF

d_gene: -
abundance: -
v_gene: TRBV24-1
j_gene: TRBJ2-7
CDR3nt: TGTGCCACCAGTGCCGACGACTACGAGCAGTACTTC
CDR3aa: CATSADDYEQYF

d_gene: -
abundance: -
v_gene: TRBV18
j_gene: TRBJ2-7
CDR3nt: TGTGCCAGCTCACCGGTCGCCTACGAGCAGTACTTC
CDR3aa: CASSPVAYEQYF

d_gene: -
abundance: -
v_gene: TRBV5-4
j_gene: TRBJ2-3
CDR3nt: TGTGCCAGCAGCTTCAAGCTCAGCACAGATACGCAGTATTTT
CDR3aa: CASSFKLSTDTQYF

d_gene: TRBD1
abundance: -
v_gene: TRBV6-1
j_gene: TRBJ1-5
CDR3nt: TGTGCCAGCAGTGAACAGGGGGCAAGCAATCAGCCCCAGCATTTT
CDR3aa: CASSEQGASNQPQHF

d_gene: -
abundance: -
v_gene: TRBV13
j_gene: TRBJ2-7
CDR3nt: TGTGCCAGCAGCTTACTTAGTCCTGCCTACGAGCAGTACTTC
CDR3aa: CASSLLSPAYEQYF

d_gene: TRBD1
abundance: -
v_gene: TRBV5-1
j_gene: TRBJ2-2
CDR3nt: TGCGCCAGCAGCCATGGGACAGGGGACACCGGGGAGCTGTTTTTT
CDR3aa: CASSHGTGDTGELFF

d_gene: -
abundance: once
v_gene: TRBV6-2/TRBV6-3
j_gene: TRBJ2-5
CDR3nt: TGTGCCAGCAGTTACTGGCTCAGAGAGACCCAGTACTTC
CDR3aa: CASSYWLRETQYF

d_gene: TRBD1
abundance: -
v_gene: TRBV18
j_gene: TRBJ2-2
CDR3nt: TGTGCCAGCTCACATCGGACAGGGAACACCGGGGAGCTGTTTTTT
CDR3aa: CASSHRTGNTGELFF

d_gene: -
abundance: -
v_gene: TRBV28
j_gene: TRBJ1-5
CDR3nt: TGTGCCAGCAGTAGAGACGGTAGCAATCAGCCCCAGCATTTT
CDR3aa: CASSRDGSNQPQHF

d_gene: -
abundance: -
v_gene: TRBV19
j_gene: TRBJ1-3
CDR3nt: TGTGCCAGTAGTCTCCGACCCATAGGGGGGAACACCATATATTTT
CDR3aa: CASSLRPIGGNTIYF

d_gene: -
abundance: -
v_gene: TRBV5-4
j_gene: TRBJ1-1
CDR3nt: TGTGCCAGCAGACGGACGGCGAACACTGAAGCTTTCTTT
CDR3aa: CASRRTANTEAFF

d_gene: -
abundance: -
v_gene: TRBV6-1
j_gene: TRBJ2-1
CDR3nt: TGTGCCAGCAGTGACGTCGCTAGCCGATACAATGAGCAGTTCTTC
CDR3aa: CASSDVASRYNEQFF

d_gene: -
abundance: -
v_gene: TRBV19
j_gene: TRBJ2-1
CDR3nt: TGTGCCAGTAGTACCCCGGGGCTCTACAATGAGCAGTTCTTC
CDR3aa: CASSTPGLYNEQFF

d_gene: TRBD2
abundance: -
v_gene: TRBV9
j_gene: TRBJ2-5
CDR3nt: TGTGCCAGCAGCATGGGACTACGGCAGACCCAGTACTTC
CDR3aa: CASSMGLRQTQYF